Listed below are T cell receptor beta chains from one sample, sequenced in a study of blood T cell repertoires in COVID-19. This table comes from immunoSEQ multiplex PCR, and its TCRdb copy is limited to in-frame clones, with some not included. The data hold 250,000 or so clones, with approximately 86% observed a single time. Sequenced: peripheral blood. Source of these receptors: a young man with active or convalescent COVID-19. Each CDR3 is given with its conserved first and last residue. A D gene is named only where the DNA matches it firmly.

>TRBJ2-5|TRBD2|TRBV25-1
CASSESLANVETQYF
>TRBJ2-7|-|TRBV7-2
CASSLNVVASYEQYF
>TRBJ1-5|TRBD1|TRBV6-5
CASSRSRGANQPQHF
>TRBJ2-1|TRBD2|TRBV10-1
CASSERGGYNEQFF
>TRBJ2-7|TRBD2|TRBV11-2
CASSVTLAGGEQYF
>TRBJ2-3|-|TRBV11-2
CASSPPGRPDTQYF
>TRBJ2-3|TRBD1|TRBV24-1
CATSEAPGQGPDTQYF
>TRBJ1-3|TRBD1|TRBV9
CASSPGQGLDTIYF
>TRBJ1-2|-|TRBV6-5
CASSYSPVNYGYTF
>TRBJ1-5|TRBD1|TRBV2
CASSEGDSSNQPQHF
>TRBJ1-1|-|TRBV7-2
CASSLVGGRSTEAFF
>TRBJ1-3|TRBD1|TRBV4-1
CASSQGQGAGNTIYF
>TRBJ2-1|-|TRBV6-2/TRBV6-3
CASSYWGVTYNEQFF
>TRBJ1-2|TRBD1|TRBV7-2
CASSLGGQGAYGYTF
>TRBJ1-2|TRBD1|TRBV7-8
CASSLLGQGRNYGYTF
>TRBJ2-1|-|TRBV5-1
CASSLVTDEQFF
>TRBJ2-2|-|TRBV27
CASSFSGTGELFF
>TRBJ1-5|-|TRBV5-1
CATRIETAPPNNQPQHF
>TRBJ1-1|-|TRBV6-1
CASSEVLGGNRGGLNTEAFF
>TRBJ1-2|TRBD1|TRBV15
CATSREIEGAGAYGYTF